These 32 T cell receptor beta chains originate from one sample sequenced in a study of shared clonotypes between healthy human individuals (dated by TCRdb to 2020 to 2022). CD8 naive samples were obtained by positive selection for CCR7 among CD45RO-negative cells, yielding a CD45RA+CCR7+ population from which TemRA cells were excluded. The method was the immunoSEQ multiplex PCR assay. TCRdb mirrors the immuneACCESS table, restricted to in-frame sequences. Some clones are absent from its copies; in checked studies, under half trace to an unresolved V gene, and the reason for the others is unknown. This sample is represented by about 2.2 million clones; around 93% of them were singletons. The ten largest clones represent more than 1.5% of the sample. Sequencing was done on a sample of naive CD8+ T cells from PBMCs. This specimen's cell subset or site label, per the study, means: CD45RA+CCR7+. Receptors originate from a man aged 18-30 years in good health. Some clones in this sample may be carry-over from other donors' samples.

The chain joins TRBV27 to TRBJ2-4; 9 nucleotides match TRBD2. With V trimmed by 1 base and J by 1 base, 2 bases remained unmatched. The germline gives CDR1 MNHEY, CDR2 SMNVEV (reference sequence). The CDR3 loop spans 16 amino acids. CDR3 region: CASSLYSGSAKNIQYF. DNA of the CDR3: TGTGCCAGCAGTTTATATAGCGGGAGTGCCAAAAACATTCAGTACTTC.

This CDR3 is CASSFHRGSNYGYTF. The DNA for the CDR3 is TGTGCCAGCAGTTTCCACAGGGGATCTAACTATGGCTACACCTTC. The genes are TRBV28 and TRBJ1-2; 7 bases line up with TRBD1. Germline-derived CDR1 and CDR2 are MDHEN and SYDVKM. Unmatched junction bases numbered 4, after V lost 3 bases and J lost 0 bases. The CDR3 consists of 15 residues.

The J gene is TRBJ2-7, the V gene TRBV5-1, with unresolved D. Germline CDR1 reads SGHRS; CDR2 reads YFSETQ. V was trimmed by 4 bases and J by 5 bases, leaving 16 bases between them. The CDR3 runs 14 residues. The CDR3 sequence is CASSLLLPSDEQYF. In DNA form, the CDR3 reads TGCGCCAGCAGCCTCTTGCTGCCTTCGGACGAGCAGTACTTC.

The chain links TRBV27 to TRBJ2-2; 13 bases fit TRBD2. CDR1 and CDR2 from the germline V gene are MNHEY and SMNVEV (reference sequence). This CDR3 contains 16 residues. V trimming: 4 bases; J trimming: 7 bases; junction bases outside the gene matches: 6. The DNA of the CDR3 is TGTGCCAGCAGTTCCCCGGGACTAGCGGGAATCGGGGAGCTGTTTTTT. It yields the protein CASSSPGLAGIGELFF.

As concerns this clone: Other DNA sequences in this sample translate to the same CDR3. The chain recombines TRBV7-9 with TRBJ2-5, with D possibly being TRBD2 (6 bases). V was clipped by 5 bases and J by 5 bases, with 12 bases between them. Germline CDR1 and CDR2: SEHNR and FQNEAQ (reference sequence). The CDR3 is 13 residues long. The CDR3 is CASSPGGGETQYF. CDR3 coding DNA: TGTGCCAGCAGCCCCGGGGGTGGTGAGACCCAGTACTTC.

V and J are TRBV12-5 and TRBJ1-1; 9 bases are shared with TRBD1. The CDR3 covers 15 residues. Germline-derived CDR1 and CDR2 are LGHNT and FRNRAP. V was pared by 7 bases and J by 0 bases, with 6 bases of the junction left unmatched. CDR3 in amino acids: CASVDRGSMNTEAFF. CDR3 sequence (DNA): TGTGCTAGTGTCGACAGGGGGTCCATGAACACTGAAGCTTTCTTT. The variable domain in full, completed from reference TRBV12-5 and TRBJ1-1, reads DARVTQTPRHKVTEMGQEVTMRCQPILGHNTVFWYRQTMMQGLELLAYFRNRAPLDDSGMPKDRFSAEMPDATLATLKIQPSEPRDSAVYFCASVDRGSMNTEAFFGQGTRLTVV.

The rearrangement links TRBV29-1 to TRBJ2-2, with 9 bases identical to TRBD1. The V and J ends lost 6 bases and 5 bases, in that order; junction bases with no gene match: 16. This CDR3 contains 17 residues. CDR1 and CDR2 from the germline V gene are SQVTM and ANQGSEA. Here the CDR3 reads CSVLPQGATRWTGELFF. In DNA, the CDR3 is TGCAGCGTCCTTCCACAGGGGGCTACGAGATGGACCGGGGAGCTGTTTTTT.

The rearrangement uses TRBV5-1 and TRBJ2-7, with TRBD1 matching 9 bases. V shed 1 base, J shed 7 bases, and the junction held 6 bases outside the gene matches. This CDR3 comprises 14 residues. Germline V gene lookup returns CDR1 SGHRS and CDR2 YFSETQ. CDR3 region: CASSLSWTGEEQYF. Written as DNA, the CDR3 is TGCGCCAGCAGCTTGAGTTGGACAGGGGAAGAGCAGTACTTC.

The rearrangement joins TRBV19 to TRBJ2-7, with D maybe TRBD2 (6 bases). The CDR3 consists of 14 residues. Germline lookup yields CDR1 LNHDA and CDR2 SQIVND (reference sequence). With 5 bases removed from V and 4 bases from J, the gap between germline ends came to 15 bases. The CDR3 region has the DNA TGTGCCAGTAGTTACGGGAGCCCCCTTTACGAGCAGTACTTC. Its protein is CASSYGSPLYEQYF.

This sequence joins TRBV10-1 and TRBJ2-1; 11 bases are a match to TRBD2. The length of the CDR3 is 15 residues. CDR1 and CDR2 from the germline V gene are WNHNN and SYGVQD (reference sequence). The ends lost 8 bases at V and 16 bases at J; junction bases unmatched: 19. CDR3 sequence: CASVPPRLAGGPRFF. For the CDR3, the DNA is TGCGCCAGCGTTCCCCCGAGGCTAGCGGGAGGTCCGCGTTTCTTC.

The CDR3 bases are TGTGCCAGCAGCGCCGGGACAGGGAGGGATTCACCCCTCCACTTT. This gives the protein CASSAGTGRDSPLHF. The chain links TRBV9 to TRBJ1-6; the match to TRBD1 covers 9 bases. Germline V gene sequence: CDR1 SGDLS, CDR2 YYNGEE. The V segment lost 3 bases and the J segment 8 bases; nucleotides outside the gene matches: 6. The CDR3 runs to 15 residues.

The CDR3 here is CASSPSSGRVSGELFF. The CDR3 bases are TGTGCCAGCAGCCCATCTAGCGGGAGGGTCTCCGGGGAGCTGTTTTTT. The J gene is TRBJ2-2, the V gene TRBV7-3, with 12 positions matching TRBD2. V trimming: 5 bases; J trimming: 6 bases; junction bases outside the gene matches: 7. Germline V gives CDR1 SGHTA, CDR2 FQGTGA. The CDR3 has 16 amino acids.

In this sample, this clone turned up a few times. The chain is built from TRBV9 and TRBJ2-7; D is uncertain. The CDR3 runs 11 residues. Trimming cost V 3 bases and J 0 bases, with 1 base left between them. Germline V gives CDR1 SGDLS, CDR2 YYNGEE. The CDR3 loop is CASSGSYEQYF. In DNA form, the CDR3 reads TGTGCCAGCAGCGGCTCCTACGAGCAGTACTTC.

This chain connects TRBV9 to TRBJ1-1; 7 bases line up with TRBD1. The CDR3 has 17 residues. CDR1 and CDR2 (germline): SGDLS, YYNGEE. With V trimmed by 4 bases and J by 3 bases, 15 bases remained unmatched. In DNA form, the CDR3 reads TGTGCCAGCAGCTCCCGGACAGGATCTTCCTGGGACACTGAAGCTTTCTTT. This codes for CASSSRTGSSWDTEAFF.

The chain links TRBV6-1 to TRBJ2-3; 7 bases map to TRBD2. CDR1 is MNHNS, CDR2 SASEGT, per germline. This CDR3 is built from 16 residues. Trimming cost V 2 bases and J 0 bases; bases outside gene matches: 5. In DNA form, the CDR3 reads TGTGCCAGCAGTGAAATACTAGCGCTCAGCACAGATACGCAGTATTTT. Translated, it gives CASSEILALSTDTQYF.

The chain joins TRBV4-1 to TRBJ2-3; possibly TRBD1 or TRBD2 for D (5 bases each). The germline V and J ends were trimmed by 0 bases and 0 bases, with 7 bases remaining between them. The germline V gene has CDR1 MGHRA and CDR2 YSYEKL. There are 15 residues in the CDR3. As DNA, the CDR3 is TGCGCCAGCAGCCAAGATTGGGACAGCACAGATACGCAGTATTTT. Translation gives CASSQDWDSTDTQYF.

This chain links TRBV27 with TRBJ1-1; maybe TRBD1 (6 bases). Germline V gene lookup returns CDR1 MNHEY and CDR2 SMNVEV (reference sequence). The CDR3 is 13 residues long. The V end lost 6 bases, the J end lost 3 bases, and 11 bases lay between the germline ends. DNA of the CDR3: TGTGCCAGCAGACTCGGACAGTACACTGAAGCTTTCTTT. Its protein is CASRLGQYTEAFF.

The V and J genes are TRBV19 and TRBJ2-3; TRBD2 aligns across 11 bases. V lost 3 bases to trimming and J lost 5 bases; unmatched junction nucleotides: 16. This CDR3 contains 19 residues. Germline V gene sequence: CDR1 LNHDA, CDR2 SQIVND (reference sequence). The CDR3 DNA reads as TGTGCCAGTAGTATGGCCGGGACGGAACTAGCGGGAGAGAAAGATACGCAGTATTTT. It specifies CASSMAGTELAGEKDTQYF.

The chain links TRBV19 to TRBJ2-2, with D tentatively TRBD1 (5 bases). The ends were cut back, 5 bases at V and 0 bases at J, with 10 bases in the middle. The CDR3 is made up of 15 amino acids. Germline V gene lookup returns CDR1 LNHDA and CDR2 SQIVND (reference sequence). The CDR3 reads CASSVTESNTGELFF. The CDR3 coding sequence is TGTGCCAGTAGTGTGACAGAATCGAACACCGGGGAGCTGTTTTTT.

In this sample, this clone turned up a few times. Other DNA sequences of this sample code for an identical CDR3. This chain links TRBV6-1 with TRBJ1-1; D not resolved. The CDR3 runs 11 residues. Trimming cost V 5 bases and J 0 bases, with 1 base left between them. Germline CDR1 is MNHNS and CDR2 is SASEGT. CDR3 protein: CASSMNTEAFF. The CDR3 nucleotides read TGTGCCAGCAGTATGAACACTGAAGCTTTCTTT.

This chain links TRBV30 with TRBJ1-2, with D unresolved. Germline CDR1 reads GTSNPN; CDR2 reads SVGIG (reference sequence). V was pared by 1 base and J by 8 bases, with 8 bases between. The CDR3 runs to 11 residues. The chain's CDR3 is CAWSEWEGYTF. In nucleotides, the CDR3 is TGTGCCTGGAGTGAGTGGGAGGGCTACACCTTC.

This sequence joins TRBV6-6 and TRBJ1-4; D remains unclear. Trimming shortened V by 5 bases and J by 5 bases, and 12 bases separated the two germline ends. CDR3 length: 14 amino acids. The germline V gene has CDR1 MNHNY and CDR2 SVGAGI (reference sequence). For the CDR3, the DNA is TGTGCCAGCAGTGCTTTGGGAGGGAATGAAAAACTGTTTTTT. This translates into CASSALGGNEKLFF.

The chain is built from TRBV4-3 and TRBJ2-5, with 12 bases lining up with TRBD2. There are 18 residues in the CDR3. Germline loops: CDR1 LGHNA, CDR2 YSLEER. V was pared by 2 bases and J by 5 bases, with 12 bases of the junction left unmatched. CDR3 sequence: CASSQSLVTSGGLETQYF. The CDR3 DNA reads as TGCGCCAGCAGCCAATCGTTAGTCACTAGCGGGGGGTTGGAGACCCAGTACTTC.

This chain joins TRBV5-6 and TRBJ1-4; possibly TRBD1 for D (6 bases). Germline V CDR1 and CDR2: SGHDT, YYEEEE. Trimming left V 2 bases short and J 6 bases short, with 11 bases between. The CDR3 length is 14 residues. CDR3 residues: CASSLGQGHEKLFF. CDR3 nucleotides: TGTGCCAGCAGCTTAGGCCAGGGGCATGAAAAACTGTTTTTT.

The count of this clone is one. The chain carries TRBV6-1 and TRBJ2-7; 9 positions match TRBD1. The length of the CDR3 is 14 residues. Per germline, CDR1 MNHNS and CDR2 SASEGT. Trimming at V came to 6 bases and at J to 2 bases, leaving 5 bases not matched to a gene. The DNA for the CDR3 is TGTGCCAGCAGGGACAGGGGCTTGGCCTACGAGCAGTACTTC. The encoded protein is CASRDRGLAYEQYF.

The rearrangement uses TRBV7-9 and TRBJ2-6; 7 nucleotides align to TRBD1. The CDR3 is 16 residues long. Germline loops: CDR1 SEHNR, CDR2 FQNEAQ (reference sequence). V lost 5 bases and J lost 2; bases outside the gene matches: 6. The CDR3 is CASSADRAAGANVLTF. CDR3 nucleotide sequence: TGTGCCAGCAGCGCCGACAGGGCGGCTGGGGCCAACGTCCTGACTTTC.

Of note for this clone: The identical CDR3 is also encoded by other nucleotide sequences in the sample. The rearrangement links TRBV7-9 to TRBJ2-1; weak D call: TRBD2 (5 bases). Germline V gene lookup returns CDR1 SEHNR and CDR2 FQNEAQ (reference sequence). The CDR3 consists of 16 residues. The V end lost 0 bases, the J end lost 0 bases, and 9 bases lay between the germline ends. The DNA of the CDR3 is TGTGCCAGCAGCTTAGCGGGAGCGCCCTCCTACAATGAGCAGTTCTTC. Protein product: CASSLAGAPSYNEQFF.

The chain carries TRBV5-8 and TRBJ2-7; 9 nucleotides match TRBD1. This CDR3 contains 13 residues. Germline-derived CDR1 and CDR2 are SGHTS and YDEGEE. J lost 6 bases, V lost 4 bases, and 5 bases had no gene match. This CDR3 is CASSLGQGSEQYF. CDR3 nucleotides: TGTGCCAGCAGCCTCGGACAGGGGAGCGAGCAGTACTTC.

This sequence joins TRBV19 and TRBJ1-1; 7 bases fit TRBD1. V trimming: 7 bases; J trimming: 1 base; junction bases outside the gene matches: 15. The length of the CDR3 is 17 residues. Germline V CDR1 and CDR2: LNHDA, SQIVND (reference sequence). CDR3 in amino acids: CASNSGQGVRENTEAFF. In DNA, the CDR3 is TGTGCCAGTAACTCGGGTCAGGGGGTTCGTGAGAACACTGAAGCTTTCTTT. Full variable domain (rest looked up from reference TRBV19 and TRBJ1-1): DGGITQSPKYLFRKEGQNVTLSCEQNLNHDAMYWYRQDPGQGLRLIYYSQIVNDFQKGDIAEGYSVSREKKESFPLTVTSAQKNPTAFYLCASNSGQGVRENTEAFFGQGTRLTVV.

The V and J genes are TRBV7-8 and TRBJ2-3; D ambiguous. CDR1 is SGHVS, CDR2 FQNEAQ, per germline. V lost 7 bases and J lost 2, with 13 bases in between. The CDR3 spans 14 residues. The CDR3 spells CASNWGRVTDTQYF. The CDR3 DNA is TGTGCCAGCAATTGGGGTCGAGTCACAGATACGCAGTATTTT. Full variable domain (remainder filled in from reference TRBV7-8 and TRBJ2-3): GAGVSQSPRYKVAKRGQDVALRCDPISGHVSLFWYQQALGQGPEFLTYFQNEAQLDKSGLPSDRFFAERPEGSVSTLKIQRTQQEDSAVYLCASNWGRVTDTQYFGPGTRLTVL.

This chain uses TRBV14 with TRBJ2-2; unclear D gene. Trimming took off 3 bases at V and 4 bases at J, with 15 bases between the two ends. The CDR3 has 16 residues. Germline values: CDR1 SGHDN, CDR2 FVKESK. In DNA form, the CDR3 reads TGTGCCAGCAGCCACCTATCGGATTGGACCACCGGGGAGCTGTTTTTT. Protein: CASSHLSDWTTGELFF.

Only one count was recorded for this clone. J is TRBJ2-7 and V is TRBV5-8, with a weak D call TRBD1 (5 bases). This CDR3 contains 14 residues. CDR1 and CDR2 (germline): SGHTS, YDEGEE. V was cut by 4 bases and J by 0 bases, with 11 bases left in between. The CDR3 nucleotides are TGTGCCAGCAGCCCATGGGGCAGCTCCTACGAGCAGTACTTC. Translation gives CASSPWGSSYEQYF. Together with reference TRBV5-8 and TRBJ2-7, the CDR3 gives the full variable domain: EAGVTQSPTHLIKTRGQQATLRCSPISGHTSVYWYQQALGLGLQFLLWYDEGEERNRGNFPPRFSGRQFPNYSSELNVNALELEDSALYLCASSPWGSSYEQYFGPGTRLTVT.